A selection of T cell receptor beta chains follows, all from one sample in a study of monozygotic twins with inflammatory bowel disease. From the 5' RACE reads, TCRdb lists one entry per CDR3 protein and no DNA. This table holds about 300,000 distinct CDR3 sequences. Sample: blood. All receptors derive from a human donor with ulcerative colitis or Crohn's disease, or a healthy co-twin of an affected twin (not recorded which). CDR3s include the opening cysteine and the closing phenylalanine or tryptophan. The order of the fields is J gene, V gene, CDR3 protein.

j_gene: TRBJ1-1; v_gene: TRBV19; CDR3aa: CASALGQSYMNTEAFF
j_gene: TRBJ2-5; v_gene: TRBV6-5; CDR3aa: CASSYSILGQSGETQYF
j_gene: TRBJ2-5; v_gene: TRBV6-6; CDR3aa: CASRPSWGEETQYF
j_gene: TRBJ2-1; v_gene: TRBV28; CDR3aa: CASSYTYEQFF
j_gene: TRBJ2-1; v_gene: TRBV20-1; CDR3aa: CSASRDSYYNEQFF
j_gene: TRBJ1-6; v_gene: TRBV30; CDR3aa: CAWSIGSPLHF
j_gene: TRBJ2-5; v_gene: TRBV5-5; CDR3aa: CASSKSPGLAHETQYF
j_gene: TRBJ2-7; v_gene: TRBV12-3/TRBV12-4; CDR3aa: CASSPQGFLATYEQYF
j_gene: TRBJ2-3; v_gene: TRBV5-1; CDR3aa: CASTRTSGRTGGDTQYF
j_gene: TRBJ2-7; v_gene: TRBV12-3/TRBV12-4; CDR3aa: CASRGRNEQYF
j_gene: TRBJ2-3; v_gene: TRBV20-1; CDR3aa: CSSGNRRKDTQYF
j_gene: TRBJ1-6; v_gene: TRBV7-2; CDR3aa: CASSSNWNSALHF
j_gene: TRBJ1-5; v_gene: TRBV7-2; CDR3aa: CASSSWGSNQPQHF
j_gene: TRBJ2-7; v_gene: TRBV10-2; CDR3aa: CASRAPAQVYEQYF
j_gene: TRBJ2-3; v_gene: TRBV29-1; CDR3aa: CSVEGLYTDTQYF
j_gene: TRBJ2-1; v_gene: TRBV7-3; CDR3aa: CASSSGHANNEQFF
j_gene: TRBJ2-5; v_gene: TRBV5-1; CDR3aa: CASSPLAGVETQYF
j_gene: TRBJ2-4; v_gene: TRBV12-3/TRBV12-4; CDR3aa: CAGQSGGMQYF
j_gene: TRBJ2-7; v_gene: TRBV10-3; CDR3aa: CAISVLPGYEQYF
j_gene: TRBJ1-1; v_gene: TRBV6-6; CDR3aa: CASSYRDEAFF
j_gene: TRBJ1-6; v_gene: TRBV20-1; CDR3aa: CSARDRVVAYNSPLHF
j_gene: TRBJ1-5; v_gene: TRBV6-1; CDR3aa: CASSRDRTVQDQPQHF
j_gene: TRBJ2-3; v_gene: TRBV4-3; CDR3aa: CASSPWSASGGDTQYF
j_gene: TRBJ1-2; v_gene: TRBV5-1; CDR3aa: CASSQGLHRAQDNYGYTF
j_gene: TRBJ2-5; v_gene: TRBV7-2; CDR3aa: CASSQTGYQETQYF
j_gene: TRBJ2-4; v_gene: TRBV2; CDR3aa: CASTRTENMQYF
j_gene: TRBJ2-3; v_gene: TRBV6-6; CDR3aa: CASGGGASTDTQYF
j_gene: TRBJ2-1; v_gene: TRBV5-1; CDR3aa: CASSLAGSGEQFF
j_gene: TRBJ1-5; v_gene: TRBV14; CDR3aa: CASSQEAGLPQHF
j_gene: TRBJ2-7; v_gene: TRBV19; CDR3aa: CASEAGGLDGYEQYF
j_gene: TRBJ2-3; v_gene: TRBV15; CDR3aa: CATSTLRGQTDTQYF
j_gene: TRBJ2-1; v_gene: TRBV3-1; CDR3aa: CASSQDLYDEQFF
j_gene: TRBJ2-1; v_gene: TRBV6-2/TRBV6-3; CDR3aa: CASSSGGHNEQFF
j_gene: TRBJ1-2; v_gene: TRBV28; CDR3aa: CASRTGTGGFTGYTF
j_gene: TRBJ2-7; v_gene: TRBV5-6; CDR3aa: CASSLGGPILGTISGAQYF
j_gene: TRBJ2-1; v_gene: TRBV3-1; CDR3aa: CASSQAGHGTYNEQFF
j_gene: TRBJ2-5; v_gene: TRBV2; CDR3aa: CASHLENQETQYF
j_gene: TRBJ2-2; v_gene: TRBV7-2; CDR3aa: CASSLGRDTGELFF
j_gene: TRBJ1-4; v_gene: TRBV6-1; CDR3aa: CASSDDRATNEKLFF
j_gene: TRBJ1-5; v_gene: TRBV24-1; CDR3aa: CATSDRQINQPQHF
j_gene: TRBJ2-2; v_gene: TRBV19; CDR3aa: CASRTSWEITGELFF
j_gene: TRBJ2-5; v_gene: TRBV7-8; CDR3aa: CASSPRAGWETQYF
j_gene: TRBJ2-2; v_gene: TRBV28; CDR3aa: CASSFRQGVTTGELFF
j_gene: TRBJ2-2; v_gene: TRBV5-1; CDR3aa: CASSLAPGHNTGELFF
j_gene: TRBJ2-1; v_gene: TRBV7-3; CDR3aa: CASSLETDNEQFF
j_gene: TRBJ2-6; v_gene: TRBV12-3/TRBV12-4; CDR3aa: CASSDLRPSSGANVLTF
j_gene: TRBJ2-3; v_gene: TRBV28; CDR3aa: CASSLSTAGTDTQYF
j_gene: TRBJ1-4; v_gene: TRBV7-8; CDR3aa: CASSFPGAINEKLFF
j_gene: TRBJ2-5; v_gene: TRBV20-1; CDR3aa: CSALSGLEETQYF
j_gene: TRBJ2-3; v_gene: TRBV7-2; CDR3aa: CASSLSGATDTQYF
j_gene: TRBJ1-1; v_gene: TRBV20-1; CDR3aa: CSVGQGNTEAFF
j_gene: TRBJ2-5; v_gene: TRBV20-1; CDR3aa: CSARDRDRLLDDQYF
j_gene: TRBJ1-2; v_gene: TRBV6-5; CDR3aa: CASRPGSFYGYTF
j_gene: TRBJ1-3; v_gene: TRBV14; CDR3aa: CASSQGRRGSGNTIYF
j_gene: TRBJ1-6; v_gene: TRBV23-1; CDR3aa: CASGLDGTYSNSPLHF
j_gene: TRBJ2-2; v_gene: TRBV20-1; CDR3aa: CSARWPGRTGELFF
j_gene: TRBJ1-2; v_gene: TRBV6-1; CDR3aa: CASSITVLLSYGYTF
j_gene: TRBJ1-2; v_gene: TRBV20-1; CDR3aa: CSAPVGLDYGYTF
j_gene: TRBJ2-3; v_gene: TRBV7-9; CDR3aa: CASSLRAGGYTQYF